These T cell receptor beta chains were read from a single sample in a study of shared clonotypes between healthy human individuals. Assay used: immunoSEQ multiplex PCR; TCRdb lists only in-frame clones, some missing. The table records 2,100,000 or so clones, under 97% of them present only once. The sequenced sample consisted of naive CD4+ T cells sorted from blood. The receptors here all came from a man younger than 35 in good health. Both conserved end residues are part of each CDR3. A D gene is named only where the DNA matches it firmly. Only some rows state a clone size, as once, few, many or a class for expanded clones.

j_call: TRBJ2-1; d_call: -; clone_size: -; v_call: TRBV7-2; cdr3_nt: TGTGCCAGCAGCTTAATCCGCTTTAGCAATGAGCAGTTCTTC; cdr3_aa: CASSLIRFSNEQFF
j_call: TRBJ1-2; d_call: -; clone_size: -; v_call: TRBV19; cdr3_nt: TGTGCCAGTAGTATTTTCCAGGGTTCCTATGGCTACACCTTC; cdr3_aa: CASSIFQGSYGYTF
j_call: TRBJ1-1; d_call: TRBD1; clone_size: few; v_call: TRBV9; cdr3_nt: TGTGCCAGCAGCAGAACGGGACAGTCGAACACTGAAGCTTTCTTT; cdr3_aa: CASSRTGQSNTEAFF
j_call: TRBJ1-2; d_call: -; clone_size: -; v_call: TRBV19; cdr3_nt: TGTGCCAGTAGTATCCGGCAGCCGGCTGGCTACACCTTC; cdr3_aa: CASSIRQPAGYTF
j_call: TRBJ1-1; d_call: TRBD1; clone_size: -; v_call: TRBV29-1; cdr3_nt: TGCAGCGTTGATCTCCAGGGGGCGAGAACTGAAGCTTTCTTT; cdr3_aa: CSVDLQGARTEAFF
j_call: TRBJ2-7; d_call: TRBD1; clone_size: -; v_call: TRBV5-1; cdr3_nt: TGCGCCAGCAGCTTAGGACAGGGTAACGGCGAGCAGTACTTC; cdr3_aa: CASSLGQGNGEQYF
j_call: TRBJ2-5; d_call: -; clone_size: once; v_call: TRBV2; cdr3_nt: TGTGCCAGCAGTTGGGCCCCGAGGGAGACCCAGTACTTC; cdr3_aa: CASSWAPRETQYF
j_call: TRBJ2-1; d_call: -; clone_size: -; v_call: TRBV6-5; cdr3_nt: TGTGCCAGCGCCTGGCGGGATGAGCAGTTCTTC; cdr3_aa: CASAWRDEQFF
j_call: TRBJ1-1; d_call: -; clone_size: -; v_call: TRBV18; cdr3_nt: TGTGCCAGCTCACCCGAGGGTTACCCGGCTTTCTTT; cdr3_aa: CASSPEGYPAFF
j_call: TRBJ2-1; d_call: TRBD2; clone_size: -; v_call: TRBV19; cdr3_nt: TGTGCCAGTAGTATAGCCCCTTCTAGCGGGGAGCAGTTCTTC; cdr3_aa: CASSIAPSSGEQFF
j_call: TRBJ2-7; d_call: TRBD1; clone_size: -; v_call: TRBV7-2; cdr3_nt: TGTGCCAGCAGTCCCGGGACAGGATACTACGAGCAGTACTTC; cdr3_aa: CASSPGTGYYEQYF
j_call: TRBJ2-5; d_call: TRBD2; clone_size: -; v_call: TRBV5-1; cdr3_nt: TGCGCCAGCAGCATATCCGGGACTAGTGGCTCGGAGACCCAGTACTTC; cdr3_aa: CASSISGTSGSETQYF
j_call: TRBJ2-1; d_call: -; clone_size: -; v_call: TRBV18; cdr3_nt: TGTGCCAGCTCCCCCACCACGGCAGTTTCCTACAATGAGCAGTTCTTC; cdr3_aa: CASSPTTAVSYNEQFF
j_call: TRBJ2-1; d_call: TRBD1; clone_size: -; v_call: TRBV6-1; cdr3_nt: TGTGCCAGCAGTCCGACAGGGATAGGAGAGCAGTTCTTC; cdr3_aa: CASSPTGIGEQFF
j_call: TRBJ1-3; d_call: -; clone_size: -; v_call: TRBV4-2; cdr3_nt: TGTGCCAGCAGCCTTAGAGAGGTCCCTTCCTCGGGAAACACCATATATTTT; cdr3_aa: CASSLREVPSSGNTIYF